Listed below are T cell receptor beta chains from one sample, sequenced in a study of T cells in localized non-small cell lung cancer. Clones were read by immunoSEQ multiplex PCR, and TCRdb kept only the in-frame ones, dropping some. The data hold approximately 15,000 clones, with approximately 85% observed a single time. Material: peripheral blood, obtained before any cancer treatment. Receptors originate from a female donor older than 55 with stage I squamous cell lung carcinoma. Each CDR3 is given with its conserved first and last residue. The size field is filled for only some rows; it gives once, few, many or a size class.

V gene	clone size	CDR3 protein
TRBV4-3	.	CASSQDRGENNEQFF
TRBV5-6	.	CASSRRGWTYEQYF
TRBV11-3	.	CASSLSGQPGNTIYF
TRBV5-6	.	CASSLPYRHEQYF
TRBV10-3	.	CAISGQGPGNTIYF
TRBV4-3	.	CASSQDRSLGGTDTQYF
TRBV4-1	once	CASSPGGQPNEKLFF
TRBV5-1	.	CASSQGGNTEAFF
TRBV6-6	.	CASSRYERGGEQYF
TRBV9	.	CASSVGDNRYEQYF
TRBV7-9	.	CASSLSSGANTEAFF
TRBV5-6	.	CASSYRDRGGAFF
TRBV6-6	.	CASSYGGFQPQHF
TRBV4-2	once	CASSPWAGANTEAFF
TRBV5-4	.	CASSHRLRGTYNEQFF
TRBV11-2	.	CASSRPDSKGRAFF
TRBV6-5	few	CASQTGLTEAFF
TRBV7-2	.	CASSLYGGEGRENTIYF
TRBV5-1	large	CASRTGGGYEQYF
TRBV15	.	CATSRVEQQGRLEAFF
TRBV6-1	.	CASSRDRTGAEAFF
TRBV5-1	.	CASSPGTWNTGELFF
TRBV7-9	.	CASPGLAGTDTQYF
TRBV13	.	CASSQKGHQGGDSPLHF
TRBV30	.	CAWDSPRGQYF